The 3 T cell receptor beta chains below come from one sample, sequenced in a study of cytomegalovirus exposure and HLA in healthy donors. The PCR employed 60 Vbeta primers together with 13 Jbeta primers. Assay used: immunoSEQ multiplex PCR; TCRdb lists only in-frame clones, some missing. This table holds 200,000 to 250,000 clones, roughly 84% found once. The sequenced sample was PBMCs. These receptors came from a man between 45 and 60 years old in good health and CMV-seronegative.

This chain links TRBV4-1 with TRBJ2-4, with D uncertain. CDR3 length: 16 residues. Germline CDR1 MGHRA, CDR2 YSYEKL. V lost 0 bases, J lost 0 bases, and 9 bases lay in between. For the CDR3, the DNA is TGCGCCAGCAGCCAAGATCGCACACAAGCCAAAAACATTCAGTACTTC. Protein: CASSQDRTQAKNIQYF.

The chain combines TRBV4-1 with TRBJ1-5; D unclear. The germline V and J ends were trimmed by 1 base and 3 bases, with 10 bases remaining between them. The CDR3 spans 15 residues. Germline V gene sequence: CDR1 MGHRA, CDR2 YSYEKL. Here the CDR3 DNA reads TGCGCCAGCAGCCAAGGTGTCGGGATCAATCAGCCCCAGCATTTT. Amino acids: CASSQGVGINQPQHF.

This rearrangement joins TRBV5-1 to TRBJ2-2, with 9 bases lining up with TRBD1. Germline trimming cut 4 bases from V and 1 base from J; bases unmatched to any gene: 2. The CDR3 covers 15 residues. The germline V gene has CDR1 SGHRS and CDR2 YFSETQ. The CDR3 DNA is TGCGCCAGCAGCACGGACAGGGGGAACACCGGGGAGCTGTTTTTT. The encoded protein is CASSTDRGNTGELFF.